These 26 T cell receptor beta chains were sequenced from one sample in a study of blood T cell repertoires in COVID-19. Clones were read by immunoSEQ multiplex PCR, and TCRdb kept only the in-frame ones, dropping some. Of 20,000 to 30,000 clones listed, roughly 84% are singletons. The source material was peripheral blood. The receptors shown here come from a human donor in a cohort sampled during active COVID-19.

The chain links TRBV7-7 to TRBJ2-3; possible D gene TRBD1, 6 bases. The germline CDR1 and CDR2 sequences are SSHAT and FNYEAQ (reference sequence). This CDR3 spans 16 amino acids. Trimming took off 4 bases at V and 0 bases at J, with 14 bases between the two ends. The CDR3 DNA is TGTGCCAGCAGCTCCCCGTGGGACATTAGCACAGATACGCAGTATTTT. Protein product: CASSSPWDISTDTQYF.

V gene TRBV19 combines with J gene TRBJ2-1, with 10 bases fitting TRBD2. V was clipped by 5 bases and J by 9 bases; unmatched bases: 1. This CDR3 comprises 12 residues. Germline values: CDR1 LNHDA, CDR2 SQIVND (reference sequence). This CDR3 reads CASSSSGGEQFF. For the CDR3, the DNA is TGTGCCAGTAGTTCTAGCGGGGGTGAGCAGTTCTTC.

CDR3 in DNA: TGTGCCAGCAGTTACGGGTCCCTGCGCAATCAGCCCCAGCATTTT. Its protein product is CASSYGSLRNQPQHF. This chain links TRBV2 with TRBJ1-5; D call uncertain. This CDR3 has 15 amino acids. Trimming shortened V by 5 bases and J by 2 bases, and 13 bases separated the two germline ends. The germline gives CDR1 SNHLY, CDR2 FYNNEI.

V gene TRBV18 combines with J gene TRBJ1-1; 10 nucleotides line up with TRBD1. The germline CDR1 and CDR2 sequences are KGHSH and LQKENI. V lost 3 bases, J lost 1 base, and 2 bases stayed unmatched. CDR3 length: 15 amino acids. CDR3 sequence reads: CASSPGTGANTEAFF. CDR3 nucleotide sequence: TGTGCCAGCTCACCCGGGACAGGGGCGAACACTGAAGCTTTCTTT.

This clone was seen a handful of times. The chain uses TRBV11-3 and TRBJ2-1, with 11 bases identical to TRBD2. The CDR3 consists of 16 residues. With 1 base clipped from V and 6 bases from J, the junction kept 5 bases outside the gene matches. Germline values: CDR1 SGHNT, CDR2 YENEEA. The CDR3 coding sequence is TGTGCCAGCAGCTTAGCCGGGACTAGCGGTTTCAATGAGCAGTTCTTC. Its translation: CASSLAGTSGFNEQFF.

The chain joins TRBV6-2 or TRBV6-3 to TRBJ1-1, with D possibly being TRBD1 (6 bases). V lost 0 bases to trimming and J lost 0 bases, with 11 bases between them. The CDR3 runs 16 residues. From germline, CDR1 is MNHEY and CDR2 SVGEGT. The CDR3 coding sequence is TGTGCCAGCAGTTACTCTCCGGCAGGGGTGAACACTGAAGCTTTCTTT. As protein: CASSYSPAGVNTEAFF.

This clone was recorded once. The chain links TRBV30 to TRBJ2-2, with 8 nucleotides matching TRBD1. Trimming removed 3 bases from V and 0 bases from J; junction bases left unmatched: 3. The CDR3 contains 15 residues. Germline loops: CDR1 GTSNPN, CDR2 SVGIG (reference sequence). For the CDR3, the DNA is TGTGCCTGGAGAACGACAGGGGCGAACACCGGGGAGCTGTTTTTT. The encoded protein is CAWRTTGANTGELFF. The complete variable domain, with remaining parts taken from reference TRBV30 and TRBJ2-2, reads SQTIHQWPATLVQPVGSPLSLECTVEGTSNPNLYWYRQAAGRGLQLLFYSVGIGQISSEVPQNLSASRPQDRQFILSSKKLLLSDSGFYLCAWRTTGANTGELFFGEGSRLTVL.

The chain joins TRBV30 to TRBJ1-2; D remains unclear. Trimming pared 0 bases from V and 4 bases from J, leaving 18 bases between. This CDR3 spans 16 amino acids. The germline gives CDR1 GTSNPN, CDR2 SVGIG (reference sequence). This chain's CDR3 is CAWSVGFRGEGYGYTF. CDR3 sequence (DNA): TGTGCCTGGAGTGTAGGGTTCCGGGGAGAGGGCTATGGCTACACCTTC.

This sequence joins TRBV6-6 and TRBJ2-7; possible D gene TRBD1, 5 bases. The CDR3 is 15 amino acids. V lost 2 bases, J lost 2 bases, and 13 bases lay in between. CDR1 MNHNY and CDR2 SVGAGI come from the germline V gene (reference sequence). Here the CDR3 DNA reads TGTGCCAGCAGTTACATCGGGTACAGGACCTACGAGCAGTACTTC. Translating it yields CASSYIGYRTYEQYF.

J is TRBJ2-1 and V is TRBV19; possibly TRBD2 for D (6 bases). Trimming shortened V by 5 bases and J by 7 bases, and 15 bases separated the two germline ends. This CDR3 is 14 amino acids long. Germline V gene sequence: CDR1 LNHDA, CDR2 SQIVND (reference sequence). The CDR3 DNA sequence: TGTGCCAGTAGTGGAGGGCAGGGTTTGAATGAGCAGTTCTTC. Amino acid sequence: CASSGGQGLNEQFF.

This clone was counted a single time. V usage is TRBV29-1 and J usage is TRBJ2-7; 8 nucleotides match TRBD2. The germline V gene encodes CDR1 SQVTM and CDR2 ANQGSEA. CDR3 length: 15 residues. J gave up 6 bases and V 1 base, and 11 bases lay outside the gene matches. The CDR3 loop reads CSVEGWGAGDPEQYF. The CDR3 DNA reads TGCAGCGTTGAAGGGTGGGGAGCGGGAGATCCCGAGCAGTACTTC.

This clone was seen just once. V is TRBV19 and J is TRBJ2-7; tentatively, D is TRBD2 (7 bases). The germline CDR1 and CDR2 sequences are LNHDA and SQIVND (reference sequence). V lost 4 bases and J 2 bases, leaving 12 bases between the germline ends. The CDR3 totals 14 residues. CDR3 in amino acids: CASSNWGGPYEQYF. As DNA, the CDR3 is TGTGCCAGTAGTAATTGGGGGGGGCCCTACGAGCAGTACTTC.

V and J are TRBV7-6 and TRBJ2-7; possible D gene TRBD1, 5 bases. Trimming stripped 2 bases from V and 4 bases from J, with 21 bases between. Germline assignment: CDR1 SGHVS and CDR2 FNYEAQ. This CDR3 region has 17 residues. CDR3 amino acids: CASSLIQGPTSIYEQYF. The CDR3 region has the DNA TGTGCCAGCAGCTTAATCCAGGGCCCCACCTCTATTTACGAGCAGTACTTC.

CDR3 in amino acids: CASSFLTGDQPQHF. CDR3 sequence (DNA): TGTGCCAGCAGTTTTCTGACAGGTGATCAGCCCCAGCATTTT. The J gene is TRBJ1-5, the V gene TRBV6-2 or TRBV6-3; tentatively, D is TRBD1 (6 bases). The CDR3 contains 14 residues. Trimming left V 4 bases short and J 5 bases short, with 12 bases between. Germline loops: CDR1 MNHEY, CDR2 SVGEGT.

This rearrangement joins TRBV5-5 to TRBJ2-7; 11 nucleotides align to TRBD1. The CDR3 sequence is 14 residues long. The germline V gene encodes CDR1 SGHKS and CDR2 YYEKEE (reference sequence). V was clipped by 3 bases and J by 4 bases; unmatched bases: 3. CDR3 DNA: TGTGCCAGCAGCTCCGGGACAGGGGGGTACGAGCAGTACTTC. It encodes CASSSGTGGYEQYF.

The V and J genes are TRBV11-3 and TRBJ2-3; 9 bases line up with TRBD1. Germline V CDR1 and CDR2: SGHNT, YENEEA. J was trimmed by 10 bases and V by 5 bases; bases with no gene match: 4. This CDR3 has 12 amino acids. CDR3 residues: CASSLGQGPQYF. The CDR3 region has the DNA TGTGCCAGCAGCCTCGGACAGGGGCCGCAGTATTTT.

The chain combines TRBV2 with TRBJ1-5; 8 nucleotides match TRBD1. Trimming cost V 6 bases and J 7 bases; bases outside gene matches: 8. The length of the CDR3 is 14 residues. The germline V gene encodes CDR1 SNHLY and CDR2 FYNNEI. CDR3 coding DNA: TGTGCCAGCAGCTATCAGGGGGCAGGACAGCCCCAGCATTTT. Translated, it gives CASSYQGAGQPQHF.

V usage is TRBV9 and J usage is TRBJ2-3; TRBD1 is a possible D gene (5 bases). Germline V gene data show CDR1 as SGDLS and CDR2 as YYNGEE. V was trimmed by 4 bases and J by 0 bases, leaving 12 bases between them. The CDR3 is made up of 15 amino acids. CDR3 DNA: TGTGCCAGCAGCCAGGGCGTTGATAGCACAGATACGCAGTATTTT. Translated: CASSQGVDSTDTQYF.

This chain uses TRBV19 with TRBJ2-1; 7 nucleotides align to TRBD1. The CDR3 length is 16 residues. CDR1 is LNHDA, CDR2 SQIVND, per germline (reference sequence). The ends lost 4 bases at V and 0 bases at J; junction bases unmatched: 6. The DNA for the CDR3 is TGTGCCAGTAGTAGGACAGGAATAAGCTCCTACAATGAGCAGTTCTTC. Protein: CASSRTGISSYNEQFF.

This clone was found a few times. The chain carries TRBV5-1 and TRBJ2-6; D not certain. Trimming took off 0 bases at V and 0 bases at J, with 7 bases between the two ends. The V gene's germline CDR1 is SGHRS and CDR2 YFSETQ. This CDR3 region has 16 residues. Written as DNA, the CDR3 is TGCGCCAGCAGCTTGGGTGGCCTCTCTGGGGCCAACGTCCTGACTTTC. It translates to CASSLGGLSGANVLTF. The full variable domain, its missing parts supplied by reference TRBV5-1 and TRBJ2-6, is KAGVTQTPRYLIKTRGQQVTLSCSPISGHRSVSWYQQTPGQGLQFLFEYFSETQRNKGNFPGRFSGRQFSNSRSEMNVSTLELGDSALYLCASSLGGLSGANVLTFGAGSRLTVL.

J is TRBJ2-7 and V is TRBV7-2; 10 bases match TRBD1. V trimming: 5 bases; J trimming: 0 bases; junction bases outside the gene matches: 7. CDR3 size: 16 residues. Germline loops: CDR1 SGHTA, CDR2 FQGNSA. CDR3 DNA sequence: TGTGCCAGCAGCACAAGATGGGACAGGGGCTCCTACGAGCAGTACTTC. Amino acid sequence: CASSTRWDRGSYEQYF.

The chain has TRBV4-1 and TRBJ1-1; 9 bases are a match to TRBD1. The germline CDR1 and CDR2 sequences are MGHRA and YSYEKL. There are 17 residues in the CDR3. Trimming cost V 4 bases and J 1 base; bases outside gene matches: 10. CDR3 nucleotide sequence: TGCGCCAGCAGCCTCCCCGGGACAGGGCCCGGGAACACTGAAGCTTTCTTT. This codes for CASSLPGTGPGNTEAFF.

The chain employs TRBV15 and TRBJ1-2; 7 bases match TRBD1. J lost 6 bases, V lost 3 bases, and 19 bases had no gene match. The CDR3 consists of 18 residues. Germline loops: CDR1 LNHNV, CDR2 YYDKDF (reference sequence). The CDR3 is CATSSTVVAGGIRDGYTF. CDR3 sequence (DNA): TGTGCCACCAGCAGTACGGTGGTGGCAGGGGGAATCCGTGATGGCTACACCTTC. The variable domain in full, with the rest retrieved from reference TRBV15 and TRBJ1-2, is DAMVIQNPRYQVTQFGKPVTLSCSQTLNHNVMYWYQQKSSQAPKLLFHYYDKDFNNEADTPDNFQSRRPNTSFCFLDIRSPGLGDTAMYLCATSSTVVAGGIRDGYTFGSGTRLTVV.

The V and J genes are TRBV19 and TRBJ2-3; possibly TRBD2 for D (5 bases). With 7 bases removed from V and 4 bases from J, the gap between germline ends came to 15 bases. The CDR3 extends over 14 amino acids. Looked up from germline, CDR1 is LNHDA and CDR2 is SQIVND (reference sequence). The CDR3: CASTRRRRPDTQYF. In DNA, the CDR3 is TGTGCCAGTACGAGGAGGCGTCGCCCAGATACGCAGTATTTT. The full variable domain, in which reference TRBV19 and TRBJ2-3 provide the parts outside the CDR3, is DGGITQSPKYLFRKEGQNVTLSCEQNLNHDAMYWYRQDPGQGLRLIYYSQIVNDFQKGDIAEGYSVSREKKESFPLTVTSAQKNPTAFYLCASTRRRRPDTQYFGPGTRLTVL.

V gene TRBV29-1 combines with J gene TRBJ2-6; no reliable D call. From germline, CDR1 is SQVTM and CDR2 ANQGSEA. V was pared by 3 bases and J by 0 bases, with 3 bases between. This CDR3 is built from 13 residues. The CDR3 protein is CSVDISGANVLTF. CDR3 nucleotide sequence: TGCAGCGTTGACATCTCTGGGGCCAACGTCCTGACTTTC.

CDR3 amino acids: CASSPMGATGVASYEQYF. The CDR3 region has the DNA TGTGCCAGCAGCCCTATGGGGGCAACCGGGGTAGCCTCCTACGAGCAGTACTTC. The chain is built from TRBV7-6 and TRBJ2-7, with D maybe TRBD1 (6 bases). V lost 5 bases and J lost 0, with 23 bases in between. The CDR3 extends over 18 amino acids. The V gene's germline CDR1 is SGHVS and CDR2 FNYEAQ.